Listed below are T cell receptor beta chains from one sample, sequenced in a study of post-analysis software for immune sequencing data. MiXCR was run by TCRdb on the PCR reads, yielding one entry per CDR3 protein. The sample records 550,000 to 700,000 distinct CDR3 sequences, around 44% being singletons. The sequenced sample consisted of blood. The receptor source for this set is a girl between 10 and 17 years old with multiple sclerosis. CDR3s include the opening cysteine and the closing phenylalanine or tryptophan. A D gene is named only where the DNA matches it firmly. The size of a clone is reported for some rows only, either as once, few or many, or as a class for expanded clones.

V: TRBV6-5
D: .
size: .
J: TRBJ1-1
DNA: TGTGCCAGCGCCAGGGTGAACACTGTAGCTTTCTTT
CDR3: CASARVNTVAFF

V: TRBV4-1
D: TRBD1
size: few
J: TRBJ2-3
DNA: TGCGCCAGCAGCTCGACAGGGGTTCGCACAGATACGCAGTATTTT
CDR3: CASSSTGVRTDTQYF

V: TRBV27
D: .
size: few
J: TRBJ2-1
DNA: TGTGCCAGCATAGGCCCGTGGCGAGAGCAGTTCTTC
CDR3: CASIGPWREQFF

V: TRBV4-1
D: TRBD1
size: .
J: TRBJ1-1
DNA: TGCGCCAGCAGCCAAGAGAGGGGGACAGGGGCCCCTGAAGCTTTCTTT
CDR3: CASSQERGTGAPEAFF

V: TRBV5-1
D: .
size: .
J: TRBJ2-1
DNA: TGCGCCAGCAGCACAAACCTCCTTAACAATGAGCAGTTCTTC
CDR3: CASSTNLLNNEQFF

V: TRBV2
D: TRBD1
size: .
J: TRBJ2-1
DNA: TGTGCCAGCAGTCTTAGACAGGGGCCGGTTGAGCAGTTCTTC
CDR3: CASSLRQGPVEQFF

V: TRBV12-3/TRBV12-4
D: TRBD1
size: .
J: TRBJ2-5
DNA: TGTGCCAGCAGGATCACAGGGGAGGAGACCCAGTACTTC
CDR3: CASRITGEETQYF

V: TRBV14
D: .
size: .
J: TRBJ2-7
DNA: TGTGCCAGCAGCCAAGATTATCCATTCTCTTCATCCCACGAGCAGTACTTC
CDR3: CASSQDYPFSSSHEQYF

V: TRBV12-3/TRBV12-4
D: .
size: .
J: TRBJ1-5
DNA: TGTGCCAGCAGTTGGACGGTGAATCAGCCCCAGCATTTT
CDR3: CASSWTVNQPQHF

V: TRBV5-6
D: TRBD2
size: many
J: TRBJ2-7
DNA: TGTGCCAGCAGCTTTGGGAGGGCCTCCTACGAGCAGTACTTC
CDR3: CASSFGRASYEQYF

V: TRBV18
D: .
size: .
J: TRBJ2-3
DNA: TGTGCCAGCTCCCCTCAGGGGAGCGTGAGCACAGATACGCAGTATTTT
CDR3: CASSPQGSVSTDTQYF

V: TRBV2
D: .
size: once
J: TRBJ2-7
DNA: TGTGCCAGTAGCCGGGACATCTACTACGAGCAGTACTTC
CDR3: CASSRDIYYEQYF

V: TRBV5-1
D: .
size: .
J: TRBJ1-2
DNA: TGCGCCAGCAGCTTGGGGACGTCGGGAGGCGATGGCTACACCTTC
CDR3: CASSLGTSGGDGYTF

V: TRBV12-3/TRBV12-4
D: TRBD1
size: .
J: TRBJ1-1
DNA: TGTGCCAGCAGTCCCAGACAGGGCGCTGAAGCTTTCTTT
CDR3: CASSPRQGAEAFF

V: TRBV29-1
D: .
size: few
J: TRBJ2-3
DNA: TGCAGCGAGGGGGGCAGGGGAACAGATACGCAGTATTTT
CDR3: CSEGGRGTDTQYF

V: TRBV4-1
D: TRBD1
size: .
J: TRBJ2-1
DNA: TGCGCCAGCAGCCAAGTTCAGGGGGACAATGAGCAGTTCTTC
CDR3: CASSQVQGDNEQFF

V: TRBV5-1
D: .
size: .
J: TRBJ1-1
DNA: TGCGCCAGCAGCGTACAGTACAGCAACACTGAAGCTTTCTTT
CDR3: CASSVQYSNTEAFF

V: TRBV12-3/TRBV12-4
D: .
size: .
J: TRBJ2-7
DNA: TGTGCCAGCAGTTTTTTTGGTGGCATAGCTGAGCAGTACTTC
CDR3: CASSFFGGIAEQYF

V: TRBV30
D: .
size: .
J: TRBJ2-5
DNA: TGTGCCTGGAGTTCAGGCGGAGAGACCCAGTACTTC
CDR3: CAWSSGGETQYF

V: TRBV5-1
D: .
size: .
J: TRBJ2-7
DNA: TGCGCCAGCAGCAGCCGGGATCTGACTTGGGAGCAGTACTTC
CDR3: CASSSRDLTWEQYF

V: TRBV12-3/TRBV12-4
D: .
size: once
J: TRBJ1-2
DNA: TGTGCCAGCAGCCCTCTTGGGGATGGCTACACCTTC
CDR3: CASSPLGDGYTF

V: TRBV7-9
D: .
size: .
J: TRBJ2-7
DNA: TGTGCCAGCACCCCGGCCGGGGCGGGGTACGAGCAGTACTTC
CDR3: CASTPAGAGYEQYF

V: TRBV30
D: TRBD1
size: .
J: TRBJ2-6
DNA: TGTGCCTGGAGTGCTGGGACAGGTGGTGCCAACGTCCTGACTTTC
CDR3: CAWSAGTGGANVLTF

V: TRBV27
D: TRBD1
size: .
J: TRBJ1-2
DNA: TGTGCCAGCAGAAATGCGGACAGGGTGAAGTCTAACTATGGCTACACCTTC
CDR3: CASRNADRVKSNYGYTF

V: TRBV12-3/TRBV12-4
D: .
size: .
J: TRBJ1-2
DNA: TGTGCCAGCAGTTTAAGTAGGGTAGGGGGCTACACCTTC
CDR3: CASSLSRVGGYTF

V: TRBV28
D: TRBD2
size: .
J: TRBJ2-1
DNA: TGTGCCAGCAGTTCCCCGGGACTAGCGAGAGTCTACAATGAGCAGTTCTTC
CDR3: CASSSPGLARVYNEQFF

V: TRBV12-3/TRBV12-4
D: .
size: .
J: TRBJ2-7
DNA: TGTGCCAGCAGGCGGACACCATCCTACGAGCAGTACTTC
CDR3: CASRRTPSYEQYF

V: TRBV5-1
D: TRBD1
size: few
J: TRBJ2-4
DNA: TGCGCCAGCAGCTTGGAAGGCAGGGGGAACATTCAGTACTTC
CDR3: CASSLEGRGNIQYF

V: TRBV20-1
D: .
size: .
J: TRBJ1-1
DNA: TGCAGTGCTAGAGATCCTCAACGGGCTGAAGCTTTCTTT
CDR3: CSARDPQRAEAFF

V: TRBV7-3
D: TRBD2
size: few
J: TRBJ2-1
DNA: TGTGCCAGCAGCTTAAGTAGCGGGGGAGACAATGAGCAGTTCTTC
CDR3: CASSLSSGGDNEQFF

V: TRBV7-9
D: TRBD1
size: .
J: TRBJ1-1
DNA: TGTGCCAGCAGCTTACCACTCAGACAGGGAAGGAACACTGAAGCTTTCTTT
CDR3: CASSLPLRQGRNTEAFF